Following are 21 T cell receptor beta chains from one sample sequenced in a study of T cell repertoires in cytomegalovirus infection. TCRdb recomputed calls from the reads with MiXCR, one row per CDR3 protein. The table includes fewer than 900,000 distinct CDR3 sequences, almost 30% detected once. The antigens for these receptors are not known. Sample: cultured CD8+ T cells from PBMCs, taken from culture after CMV antigen stimulation. The receptors here all came from a human donor in good health (CMV status not recorded). Some clones in this sample may be carry-over from other donors' samples.

This clonotype was detected only a few times. The genes are TRBV5-8 and TRBJ2-3, with D possibly matching TRBD2 (6 bases). The CDR3 is 15 amino acids. V lost 6 bases and J 0 bases, leaving 14 bases between the germline ends. Germline V lookup: CDR1 SGHTS, CDR2 YDEGEE. In DNA, the CDR3 is TGTGCCAGCATTCCGGAGGGGAGGAGCACAGATACGCAGTATTTT. Its protein is CASIPEGRSTDTQYF.

About this clonotype itself: This CDR3 fails to terminate in the conserved phenylalanine or tryptophan, so it likely reflects a read error. The DNA is left out, because the CDR3 cannot be placed on it with certainty; the CDR3 is given as TCRdb lists it. The V gene is TRBV18, the J gene TRBJ2-3; whether TRBD1, the table's D call, matches the DNA was not checked. Germline assignment: CDR1 KGHSH and CDR2 LQKENI. Inclusive of both ends, the CDR3 amounts to 12 amino acids. CDR3 in amino acids: CASSTDGTGRFD.

The chain recombines TRBV28 with TRBJ1-1; D not certain. The CDR3 extends over 14 amino acids. V shed 2 bases and J shed 4 bases, with 11 bases lying between them. The germline CDR1 and CDR2 sequences are MDHEN and SYDVKM. As DNA, the CDR3 is TGTGCCAGCAGTTTAGTGAGGGCTACCACTGAAGCTTTCTTT. Its protein product is CASSLVRATTEAFF.

This clonotype appeared a few times. V usage is TRBV7-9 and J usage is TRBJ1-5; 12 positions agree with TRBD1. CDR1 is SEHNR and CDR2 is FQNEAQ in the germline V gene (reference sequence). CDR3 size: 16 residues. The trim removed 5 bases at V and 5 bases at J, leaving 7 bases unmatched. CDR3 region: CASSGDRDRGHQPQHF. The CDR3 DNA reads TGTGCCAGCAGCGGAGACCGGGACAGGGGGCATCAGCCCCAGCATTTT.

The chain employs TRBV29-1 and TRBJ1-4; no reliable D call. Between the trimmed V and J ends, which lost 6 bases and 0 bases, there was a span of 8 bases. The germline CDR1 and CDR2 sequences are SQVTM and ANQGSEA. This CDR3 comprises 13 residues. The CDR3 sequence: CSVTGATNEKLFF. In DNA, the CDR3 is TGCAGCGTGACGGGTGCAACTAATGAAAAACTGTTTTTT. Looking up the rest from reference TRBV29-1 and TRBJ1-4 gives the full variable domain: SAVISQKPSRDICQRGTSLTIQCQVDSQVTMMFWYRQQPGQSLTLIATANQGSEATYESGFVIDKFPISRPNLTFSTLTVSNMSPEDSSIYLCSVTGATNEKLFFGSGTQLSVL.

A remark on this clonotype: A much larger clone sits a single nucleotide away, making a read error possible. The rearrangement uses TRBV7-8 and TRBJ2-5, with unresolved D. The CDR3 is 14 amino acids. The V gene's germline CDR1 is SGHVS and CDR2 FQNEAQ. V lost 7 bases, J lost 5 bases, and 17 bases lay in between. CDR3: CASNVPLRAETQYF. CDR3 nucleotide sequence: TGTGCCAGCAACGTACCGTTAAGGGCGGAGACCCAGTACTTC.

Points on this clonotype: A much larger clone sits a single nucleotide away, making a read error possible. The CDR3 sequence: CVSSPDIFAEYEQYF. The CDR3 DNA reads TGTGTCAGCAGTCCAGATATTTTCGCGGAGTACGAGCAGTACTTC. This sequence joins TRBV7-6 and TRBJ2-7; D not certain. Germline V CDR1 and CDR2: SGHVS, FNYEAQ. This CDR3 has 15 residues.

This rearrangement joins TRBV6-1 to TRBJ2-7; D is unresolved. V dropped 6 bases and J dropped 6 bases, with 15 bases sitting between them. Germline CDR1 is MNHNS and CDR2 is SASEGT. The CDR3 has 13 residues. The CDR3 sequence is CASRSMEAGEQYF. The CDR3 DNA follows: TGTGCCAGCAGATCAATGGAAGCCGGCGAGCAGTACTTC.

The J gene is TRBJ1-5, the V gene TRBV7-2; D is unclear. V lost 5 bases and J lost 7, with 21 bases in between. Germline V gene lookup returns CDR1 SGHTA and CDR2 FQGNSA. The CDR3 totals 16 residues. The CDR3 DNA reads TGTGCCAGCAGCATCACCGGGAGTATCAATTGGCAGCCCCAGCATTTT. Its protein is CASSITGSINWQPQHF.

Written as DNA, the CDR3 is TGTGCCAGCAGTTCCCACCCGACAGGGGGCTGGACTGAAGCTTTCTTT. Its protein is CASSSHPTGGWTEAFF. The chain links TRBV12-3 or TRBV12-4 to TRBJ1-1, with 10 bases identical to TRBD1. Losses at the gene ends were 4 bases for V and 5 bases for J; bases not matched to a gene: 10. The CDR3 covers 16 residues.

Only a few counts were recorded for this clonotype. The gene calls are TRBV7-3 and TRBJ1-1; D uncertain. Germline V gene lookup returns CDR1 SGHTA and CDR2 FQGTGA. Trimming cost V 2 bases and J 2 bases, with 12 bases left between them. This CDR3 comprises 15 residues. In DNA, the CDR3 is TGTGCCAGCAGCTTACGGCAGGACTCCAACACTGAAGCTTTCTTT. It encodes CASSLRQDSNTEAFF.

The rearrangement uses TRBV18 and TRBJ2-1; no clear D gene. Trimming removed 1 base from V and 1 base from J, with 11 bases in between. Germline loops: CDR1 KGHSH, CDR2 LQKENI. CDR3 size: 16 residues. The CDR3 sequence is CASSPRSRGSYNEQFF. CDR3 DNA sequence: TGTGCCAGCTCACCACGGTCCCGTGGGTCCTACAATGAGCAGTTCTTC.

This clonotype was counted between two and nine times. This chain uses TRBV4-1 with TRBJ2-2, with 8 nucleotides matching TRBD2. CDR1 is MGHRA, CDR2 YSYEKL, per germline. V was pared by 8 bases and J by 9 bases, with 11 bases of the junction left unmatched. The CDR3 runs 14 residues. CDR3 sequence reads: CASRLSGDRRELFF. Written as DNA, the CDR3 is TGCGCCAGCCGTCTTAGCGGGGACCGCCGGGAGCTGTTTTTT.

The gene calls are TRBV15 and TRBJ1-2, with D possibly matching TRBD1 (6 bases). In germline, CDR1 is LNHNV, CDR2 YYDKDF (reference sequence). The CDR3 covers 17 residues. V lost 0 bases, J lost 1 base, and 15 bases lay in between. CDR3 sequence (DNA): TGTGCCACCAGCAGAGATGGTGGGGGGCGTGTTAACTATGGCTACACCTTC. Translated: CATSRDGGGRVNYGYTF.

This clonotype occurred many times. The junction departs from the called germline gene at one end, perhaps through a read error. The rearrangement links TRBV7-7 to TRBJ2-1; D might be TRBD2 (7 bases). The CDR3 is 16 residues long. The germline V gene has CDR1 SSHAT and CDR2 FNYEAQ (reference sequence). The CDR3 spells CASSLEVGGPYNEQFF. CDR3 coding DNA: TGTGCTAGCAGCTTAGAGGTGGGGGGGCCCTACAATGAGCAGTTCTTC. Using reference TRBV7-7 and TRBJ2-1 for the parts outside the CDR3, the full variable domain is GAGVSQSPRYKVTKRGQDVTLRCDPISSHATLYWYQQALGQGPEFLTYFNYEAQPDKSGLPSDRFSAERPEGSISTLTIQRTEQRDSAMYRCASSLEVGGPYNEQFFGPGTRLTVL.

The V and J genes are TRBV19 and TRBJ2-1, with 8 bases that match TRBD2. From germline, CDR1 is LNHDA and CDR2 SQIVND (reference sequence). Unmatched junction bases numbered 3, after V lost 3 bases and J lost 5 bases. The CDR3 sequence is 14 residues long. CDR3 sequence (DNA): TGTGCCAGTAGTATCGGTAGCGGGGACAATGAGCAGTTCTTC. This translates into CASSIGSGDNEQFF.

This chain joins TRBV6-2 or TRBV6-3 and TRBJ2-3; D is possibly TRBD2 (5 bases). The CDR3 totals 14 residues. Germline V gene data show CDR1 as MNHEY and CDR2 as SVGEGT. V lost 4 bases and J lost 6, with 14 bases in between. CDR3 in DNA: TGTGCCAGCAGTTCCGACAAGCGGCCCGATACGCAGTATTTT. It specifies CASSSDKRPDTQYF.

This clonotype has a handful of counts. The chain is built from TRBV6-6 and TRBJ2-7; a weak D match, TRBD1 (5 bases). Germline V lookup: CDR1 MNHNY, CDR2 SVGAGI (reference sequence). The CDR3 loop spans 14 amino acids. Trimming removed 3 bases at V and 7 bases at J, with 16 bases between. In DNA form, the CDR3 reads TGTGCCAGCAGTTATGGGGCCAGCTCCACAGAGCAGTACTTC. This translates into CASSYGASSTEQYF.

The rearrangement links TRBV7-9 to TRBJ2-7; either TRBD1 or TRBD2 may supply D (5 bases each). Trimming took off 3 bases at V and 3 bases at J, with 18 bases between the two ends. CDR1 SEHNR and CDR2 FQNEAQ come from the germline V gene (reference sequence). This CDR3 spans 16 amino acids. CDR3 protein: CASSLGDTDGNYEQYV. Written as DNA, the CDR3 is TGTGCCAGCAGCTTGGGGGATACGGACGGAAACTACGAGCAGTACGTC.

V and J are TRBV19 and TRBJ1-1, with D possibly matching TRBD1 (5 bases). The V and J ends lost 10 bases and 1 base respectively, with 16 bases between them. This CDR3 region has 14 residues. The V gene's germline CDR1 is LNHDA and CDR2 SQIVND (reference sequence). The CDR3 DNA sequence: TGTGCCACCGACCCCGGGACGCCGAACACTGAAGCTTTCTTT. Its protein product is CATDPGTPNTEAFF.

The rearrangement uses TRBV19 and TRBJ1-1; 7 bases are a match to TRBD1. The CDR3 totals 15 residues. In germline, CDR1 is LNHDA, CDR2 SQIVND (reference sequence). Unmatched junction bases numbered 4, after V lost 3 bases and J lost 0 bases. CDR3 nucleotide sequence: TGTGCCAGTAGTATGGGGACAGACATGAACACTGAAGCTTTCTTT. It encodes CASSMGTDMNTEAFF.